Listed below are T cell receptor beta chains from one sample, sequenced in a study of blood T cell repertoires in COVID-19. Some clones are missing from TCRdb's copy, which holds only in-frame ones; the method was immunoSEQ multiplex PCR. The sample holds 120,000 or so clones, roughly four fifths seen once. Sequencing was done on a sample of peripheral blood. These receptors all come from a human donor in a cohort sampled during active COVID-19. The CDR3 runs from the conserved cysteine through the conserved F or W. The order of the fields is D gene, clone size, J gene, V gene, CDR3 DNA, CDR3 protein. The D gene is left open where the match is weak. Clone size, where shown, is once, few, many, or a class for clones that have expanded.

D gene: NA
clone size: NA
J gene: TRBJ2-5
V gene: TRBV5-1
CDR3 DNA: TGCGCCAGCAGCTATGGGGGGTTAGGAGAGACCCAGTACTTC
CDR3 protein: CASSYGGLGETQYF

D gene: NA
clone size: NA
J gene: TRBJ1-3
V gene: TRBV6-5
CDR3 DNA: TGTGCCAGCAGCCTGACAGCACCGGGCGGAAACACCATATATTTT
CDR3 protein: CASSLTAPGGNTIYF

D gene: NA
clone size: NA
J gene: TRBJ2-7
V gene: TRBV2
CDR3 DNA: TGTGCCAGCAGTGAGACAGCTACCTACGAGCAGTACTTC
CDR3 protein: CASSETATYEQYF

D gene: TRBD1
clone size: NA
J gene: TRBJ2-7
V gene: TRBV10-3
CDR3 DNA: TGTGCCATCAGTGAAGCGACAGGGGCGGCCCCCTACGAGCAGTACTTC
CDR3 protein: CAISEATGAAPYEQYF

D gene: NA
clone size: NA
J gene: TRBJ1-2
V gene: TRBV5-1
CDR3 DNA: TGCGCCAGCAGCGAGGGATTCGGGTACTATGGCTACACCTTC
CDR3 protein: CASSEGFGYYGYTF

D gene: TRBD1
clone size: NA
J gene: TRBJ2-3
V gene: TRBV19
CDR3 DNA: TGTGCCAGTAGTTCCCGACAGGGACAGCAGTATTTT
CDR3 protein: CASSSRQGQQYF

D gene: TRBD1
clone size: few
J gene: TRBJ2-1
V gene: TRBV5-8
CDR3 DNA: TGTGCCAGCAGGAGGACAGGGGGGGGCAATGAGCAGTTCTTC
CDR3 protein: CASRRTGGGNEQFF

D gene: NA
clone size: NA
J gene: TRBJ1-2
V gene: TRBV7-2
CDR3 DNA: TGTGCCAGCAGCCCAAAACTCCCGCCGTATGGCTACACCTTC
CDR3 protein: CASSPKLPPYGYTF

D gene: NA
clone size: NA
J gene: TRBJ2-5
V gene: TRBV5-1
CDR3 DNA: TGCGCCAGCAGCGGGACTTCGGGAGAGACCCAGTACTTC
CDR3 protein: CASSGTSGETQYF

D gene: NA
clone size: few
J gene: TRBJ1-2
V gene: TRBV19
CDR3 DNA: TGTGCCAGTGCTATTGAGGGAGAAGGGCTTTATGGCTACACCTTC
CDR3 protein: CASAIEGEGLYGYTF

D gene: NA
clone size: NA
J gene: TRBJ2-2
V gene: TRBV19
CDR3 DNA: TGTGCCAGTAGTAATAAGCGGTTTTCGGACACCGGGGAGCTGTTTTTT
CDR3 protein: CASSNKRFSDTGELFF

D gene: NA
clone size: few
J gene: TRBJ2-3
V gene: TRBV11-3
CDR3 DNA: TGTGCCAGCAGCTTAGATCTCACAGATACGCAGTATTTT
CDR3 protein: CASSLDLTDTQYF

D gene: NA
clone size: NA
J gene: TRBJ1-3
V gene: TRBV3-1/TRBV3-2
CDR3 DNA: TGTGCCAGCAGCCAAGATCCCGGACTGAGAAACACCATATATTTT
CDR3 protein: CASSQDPGLRNTIYF